This TCR beta chain was documented in a study of shared clonotypes between healthy human individuals. The repertoire was sequenced with immunoSEQ multiplex PCR; TCRdb's copy has only in-frame clones and lacks some. Here the sample spans around 2.3 million clones, approximately 95% being singletons. Germline lookup yields CDR1 LGHNA and CDR2 YSLEER. V lost 1 base and J 0 bases, leaving 10 bases between the germline ends. The CDR3 loop spans 16 amino acids. Sequences were obtained from naive CD4+ T cells sorted from blood. Subset defined: CD45RA+ positively selected. V usage is TRBV4-3 and J usage is TRBJ2-1, with D perhaps matching TRBD1 (5 bases). The clonotype comes from a man aged 18 to 29 in good health. DNA of the CDR3: TGCGCCAGCAGCCAAGGGGGCTCTACCTCCTACAATGAGCAGTTCTTC. As protein: CASSQGGSTSYNEQFF.